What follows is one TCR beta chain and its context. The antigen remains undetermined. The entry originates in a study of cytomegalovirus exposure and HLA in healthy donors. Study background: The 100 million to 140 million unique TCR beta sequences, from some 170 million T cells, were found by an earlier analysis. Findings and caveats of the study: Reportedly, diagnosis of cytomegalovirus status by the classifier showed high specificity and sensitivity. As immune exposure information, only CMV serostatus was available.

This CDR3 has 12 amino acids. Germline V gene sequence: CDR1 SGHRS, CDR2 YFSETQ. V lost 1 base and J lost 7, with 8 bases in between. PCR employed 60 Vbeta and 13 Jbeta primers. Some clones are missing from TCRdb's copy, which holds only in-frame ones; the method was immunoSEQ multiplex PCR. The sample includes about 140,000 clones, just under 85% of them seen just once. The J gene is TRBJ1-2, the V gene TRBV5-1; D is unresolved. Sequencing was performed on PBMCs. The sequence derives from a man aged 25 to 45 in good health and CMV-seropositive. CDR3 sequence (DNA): TGCGCCAGCAGCTTGTCGGGGAGTGGCTACACCTTC. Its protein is CASSLSGSGYTF.